Given below is one TCR beta chain in context. Profiled with immunoSEQ multiplex PCR; TCRdb holds only in-frame clones, not every one. The table lists some 40,000 clones, 70% to 90% of them singletons. This sample was included in a study of CD4 T cells in relation to SARS-CoV-2 and coronaviruses. The wider study: Convalescent patients were seven or eight males and 4 females; two were Hispanic.

The material sequenced was memory CD4+ T cells from PBMCs. The receptor's source is an adult with COVID-19.

CDR3 nucleotides: TGTGCCGGCACTAGCGGGAGAACAGATACGCAGTATTTT. Amino acid sequence: CAGTSGRTDTQYF. The chain employs TRBV5-4 and TRBJ2-3, with 11 bases that match TRBD2. V dropped 10 bases and J dropped 3; count of bases not matched to a gene: 4. CDR1 is SGHNT and CDR2 is YYREEE in the germline V gene (reference sequence). This CDR3 is 13 amino acids long.